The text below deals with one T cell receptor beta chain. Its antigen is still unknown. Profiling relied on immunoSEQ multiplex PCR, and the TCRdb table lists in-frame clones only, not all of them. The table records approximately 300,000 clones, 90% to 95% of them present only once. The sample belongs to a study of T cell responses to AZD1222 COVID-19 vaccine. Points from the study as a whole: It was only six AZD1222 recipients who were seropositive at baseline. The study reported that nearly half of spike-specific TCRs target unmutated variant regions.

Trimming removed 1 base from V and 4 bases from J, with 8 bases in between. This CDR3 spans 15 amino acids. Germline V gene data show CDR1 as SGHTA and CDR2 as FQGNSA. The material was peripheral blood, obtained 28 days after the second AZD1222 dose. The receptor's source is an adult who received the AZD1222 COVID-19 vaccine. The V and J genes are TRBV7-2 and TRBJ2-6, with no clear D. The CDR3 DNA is TGTGCCAGCAGCTTAGATGGAGCCGGGGCCAACGTCCTGACTTTC. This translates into CASSLDGAGANVLTF.